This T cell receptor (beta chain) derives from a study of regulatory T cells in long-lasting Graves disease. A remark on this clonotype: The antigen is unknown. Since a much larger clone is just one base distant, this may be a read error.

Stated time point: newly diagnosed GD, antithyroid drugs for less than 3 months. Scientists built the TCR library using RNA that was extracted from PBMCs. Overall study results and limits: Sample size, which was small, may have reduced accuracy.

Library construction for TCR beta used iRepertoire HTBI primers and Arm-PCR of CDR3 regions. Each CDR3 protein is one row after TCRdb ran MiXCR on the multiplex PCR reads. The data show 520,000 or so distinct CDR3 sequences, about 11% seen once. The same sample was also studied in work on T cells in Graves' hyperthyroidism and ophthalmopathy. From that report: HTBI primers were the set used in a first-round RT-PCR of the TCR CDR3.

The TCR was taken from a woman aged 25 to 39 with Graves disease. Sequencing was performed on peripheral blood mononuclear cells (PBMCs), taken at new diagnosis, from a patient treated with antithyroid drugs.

The CDR3, as DNA: TGTGCCAGCAGCTTCGGGACTTATCCGGATCAGCCCCAGCATTTT. This gives the protein CASSFGTYPDQPQHF. V and J are TRBV5-6 and TRBJ1-5; possible D gene TRBD1, 5 bases. The CDR3 is made up of 15 amino acids. Germline V CDR1 and CDR2: SGHDT, YYEEEE. V dropped 2 bases and J dropped 5 bases, with 14 bases sitting between them. The whole variable domain, filled in from reference TRBV5-6 and TRBJ1-5, reads DAGVTQSPTHLIKTRGQQVTLRCSPKSGHDTVSWYQQALGQGPQFIFQYYEEEERQRGNFPDRFSGHQFPNYSSELNVNALLLGDSALYLCASSFGTYPDQPQHFGDGTRLSIL.